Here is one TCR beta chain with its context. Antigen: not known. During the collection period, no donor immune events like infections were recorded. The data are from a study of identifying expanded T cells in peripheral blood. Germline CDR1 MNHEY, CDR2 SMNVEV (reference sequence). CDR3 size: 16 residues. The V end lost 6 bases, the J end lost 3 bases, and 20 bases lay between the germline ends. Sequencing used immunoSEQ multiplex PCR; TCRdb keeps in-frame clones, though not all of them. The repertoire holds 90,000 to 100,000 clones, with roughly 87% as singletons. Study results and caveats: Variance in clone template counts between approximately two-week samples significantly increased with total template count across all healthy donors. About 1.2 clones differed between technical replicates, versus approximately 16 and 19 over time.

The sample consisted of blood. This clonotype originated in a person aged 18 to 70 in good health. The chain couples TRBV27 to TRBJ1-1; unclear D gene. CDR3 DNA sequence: TGTGCCAGCAGGATCCGGTTAGGGCGGGGAGACACTGAAGCTTTCTTT. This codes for CASRIRLGRGDTEAFF.